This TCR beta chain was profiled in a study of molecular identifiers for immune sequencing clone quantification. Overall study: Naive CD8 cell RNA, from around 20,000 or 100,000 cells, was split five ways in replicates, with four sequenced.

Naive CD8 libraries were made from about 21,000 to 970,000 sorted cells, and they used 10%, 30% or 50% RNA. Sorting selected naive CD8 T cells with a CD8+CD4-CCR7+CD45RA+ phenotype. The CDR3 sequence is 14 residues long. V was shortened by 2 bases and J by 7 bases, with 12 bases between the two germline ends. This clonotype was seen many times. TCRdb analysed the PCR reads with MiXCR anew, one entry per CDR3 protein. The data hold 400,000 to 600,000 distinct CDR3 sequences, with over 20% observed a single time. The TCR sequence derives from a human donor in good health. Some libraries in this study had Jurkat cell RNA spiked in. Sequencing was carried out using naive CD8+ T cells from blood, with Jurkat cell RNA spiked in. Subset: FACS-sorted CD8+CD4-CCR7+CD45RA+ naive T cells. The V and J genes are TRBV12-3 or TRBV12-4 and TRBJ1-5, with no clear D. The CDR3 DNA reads TGTGCCAGCAGTTTAACCGCCAGGCCCCAGCCCCAGCATTTT. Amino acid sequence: CASSLTARPQPQHF.